This T cell receptor (beta chain) was observed in a study of identical twins. Trimming took 11 bases from V and 5 from J; bases not matched to a gene: 11. Germline lookup yields CDR1 MNHEY and CDR2 SMNVEV (reference sequence). The CDR3 covers 14 residues. Study results and limitations: Twins' excess sharing was less marked for out-of-frame beta sequences. These conclusions were based on statistical analysis (cross-sectional, not following the same donors).

Notes on this clonotype: As yet, its antigen is unknown.

The authors used template switching to add a universal primer site and gave cDNA unique molecular identifiers. TCRdb used MiXCR to reprocess the 5' RACE reads, holding one entry per CDR3 protein. The table records fewer than 650,000 distinct CDR3 sequences, roughly 9.9% of them present only once. The same sample was also studied in work on yellow fever vaccine responses in identical twins.

The sequenced sample was PBMCs. This clonotype was obtained from a woman between 18 and 30 years old in good health. The chain has TRBV27 and TRBJ2-5; 10 nucleotides agree with TRBD2. The CDR3 nucleotides read TGTGCCCTGATTAGCGGGAGGCTGCTGGAGACCCAGTACTTC. Protein: CALISGRLLETQYF.